This entry describes one T cell receptor (beta chain). The V gene lost 4 bases and the J gene lost 5 bases, with 5 bases spanning the gap. CDR3 length: 11 amino acids. Per the germline V gene, CDR1 is SNHLY and CDR2 is FYNNEI. The donors were part of the validation cohort, which consisted of more than 90 subjects and was separate from the first cohort of about 670 subjects. Generated by immunoSEQ multiplex PCR, the TCRdb table keeps only in-frame clones and is missing some. The profile covers under 65,000 clones, with roughly 94% appearing a single time and approximately 6.4% taken by the ten largest. The data were taken from a study of cytomegalovirus exposure and HLA in healthy donors.

This TCR came from a woman aged 18-30 years in good health and CMV-seropositive. This chain uses TRBV2 with TRBJ2-5; tentatively, D is TRBD2 (5 bases). Sequencing was carried out using PBMCs. CDR3: CASSGGETQYF. DNA of the CDR3: TGTGCCAGCAGTGGAGGGGAGACCCAGTACTTC.